This T cell receptor beta chain came from a study of OX40 agonist ivuxolimab in advanced cancers. Notes on the study in general: CD4+ T cells averaged fewer expanded clones than CD8+ T cells.

TCRdb's copy holds only in-frame clones and misses some; the assay was immunoSEQ multiplex PCR. The sample lists some 84,000 clones; about nine tenths were seen once. Note on this clone: Its matching antigen is unknown.

Per the germline V gene, CDR1 is LNHDA and CDR2 is SQIVND (reference sequence). V shed 6 bases, J shed 2 bases, and the junction held 7 bases outside the gene matches. The CDR3 covers 14 residues. Here the sequenced sample was CD4+ or CD8+ T cells sorted from blood, taken in a trial of the OX40 agonist ivuxolimab. The clonotype originates from an adult with an advanced solid tumor such as melanoma, head and neck, liver or kidney cancer. This chain connects TRBV19 to TRBJ2-7; TRBD1 matches 7 bases. The CDR3 is CASSWAGTAYEQYF. The CDR3 DNA is TGTGCCAGTAGCTGGGCCGGGACAGCCTACGAGCAGTACTTC.